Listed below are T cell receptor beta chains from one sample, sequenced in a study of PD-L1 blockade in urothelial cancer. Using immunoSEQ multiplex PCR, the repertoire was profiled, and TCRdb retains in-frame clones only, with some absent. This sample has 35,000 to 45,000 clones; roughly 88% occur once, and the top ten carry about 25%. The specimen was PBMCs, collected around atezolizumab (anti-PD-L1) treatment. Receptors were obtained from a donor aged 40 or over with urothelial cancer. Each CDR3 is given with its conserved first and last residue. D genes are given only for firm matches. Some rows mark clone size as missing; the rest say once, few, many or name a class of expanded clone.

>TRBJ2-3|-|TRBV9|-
CASSVAWQTAASDTQYF
TGTGCCAGCAGCGTAGCTTGGCAGACGGCGGCCTCAGATACGCAGTATTTT
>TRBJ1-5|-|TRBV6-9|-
CASSLRPSSNQPQHF
TGTGCCAGCAGCCTCAGGCCCAGTAGCAATCAGCCCCAGCATTTT
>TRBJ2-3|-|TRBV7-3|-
CASSTGSTYLDTDTQYF
TGTGCCAGCAGCACCGGTAGTACCTACCTCGACACAGATACGCAGTATTTT
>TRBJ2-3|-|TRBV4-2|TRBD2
CASSQGSSGSTDTQYF
TGTGCCAGCAGCCAAGGGTCTAGCGGTAGCACAGATACGCAGTATTTT
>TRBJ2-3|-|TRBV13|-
CASSTPSGTQYF
TGTGCCAGCAGCACCCCTTCGGGTACGCAGTATTTT
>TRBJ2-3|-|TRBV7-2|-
CASSPPRDTQYF
TGTGCCAGCAGCCCCCCCCGGGATACGCAGTATTTT
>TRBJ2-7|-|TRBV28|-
CASMGSLGEQYF
TGTGCCAGCATGGGGAGCCTGGGGGAGCAGTACTTC
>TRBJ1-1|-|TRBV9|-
CASSPREAFF
TGTGCCAGCAGCCCCCGAGAGGCTTTCTTT
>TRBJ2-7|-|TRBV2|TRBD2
CASSEGGGGRATYEQYF
TGTGCCAGCAGTGAAGGAGGAGGCGGGAGGGCGACCTACGAGCAGTACTTC
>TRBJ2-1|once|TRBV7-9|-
CASSRLTGRGYNEQFF
TGTGCCAGCAGCCGCCTCACGGGTAGGGGCTACAATGAGCAGTTCTTC
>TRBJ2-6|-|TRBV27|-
CASKSSSGANVLTF
TGTGCCAGCAAGTCCAGCTCTGGGGCCAACGTCCTGACTTTC
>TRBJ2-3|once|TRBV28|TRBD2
CASMGSGRRIDTQYF
TGTGCCAGCATGGGTAGCGGGAGGCGTATAGATACGCAGTATTTT
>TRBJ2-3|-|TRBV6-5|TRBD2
CASCWAGATRDTQYF
TGTGCCAGCTGTTGGGCGGGAGCCACCAGGGATACGCAGTATTTT
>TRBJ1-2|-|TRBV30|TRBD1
CAYIVRDRVNGYTF
TGTGCCTACATAGTCAGGGACAGGGTTAATGGCTACACCTTC
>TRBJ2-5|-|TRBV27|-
CASSWVGRGETQYF
TGTGCCAGCAGTTGGGTCGGACGGGGTGAGACCCAGTACTTC
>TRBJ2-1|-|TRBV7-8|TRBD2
CASSLDGVSGSPYNEQFF
TGTGCCAGCAGCTTAGACGGTGTTAGCGGGAGTCCCTACAATGAGCAGTTCTTC
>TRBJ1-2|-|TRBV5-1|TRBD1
CASSLGTGGLVAWGYTF
TGCGCCAGCAGCTTGGGGACAGGGGGCTTGGTGGCCTGGGGCTACACCTTC
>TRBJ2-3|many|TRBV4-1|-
CASSQVDGGQRGQYF
TGCGCCAGCAGCCAAGTAGATGGGGGCCAGCGGGGGCAGTATTTT
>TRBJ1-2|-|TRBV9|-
CASSEGGNYGYTF
TGTGCCAGCAGCGAGGGAGGGAACTATGGCTACACCTTC
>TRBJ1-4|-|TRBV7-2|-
CASSRDRSNEKLFF
TGTGCCAGCAGCCGAGACAGGTCTAATGAAAAACTGTTTTTT
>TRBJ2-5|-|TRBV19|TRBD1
CASRDRAARETQYF
TGTGCCAGTAGGGACAGGGCTGCGAGAGAGACCCAGTACTTC
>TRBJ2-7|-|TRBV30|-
CAWSVGLGSYEQYF
TGTGCCTGGAGTGTTGGGCTGGGCTCCTACGAGCAGTACTTC
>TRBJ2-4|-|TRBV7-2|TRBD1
CASSLVRGQGGSKNIQYF
TGTGCCAGCAGCTTAGTTCGGGGACAGGGAGGGTCCAAAAACATTCAGTACTTC
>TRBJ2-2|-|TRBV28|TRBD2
CASSPGGSQSGELFF
TGTGCCAGCAGCCCCGGCGGGAGTCAGTCTGGGGAGCTGTTTTTT
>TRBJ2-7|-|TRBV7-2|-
CASSTLGRASKQYF
TGTGCCAGCAGCACACTAGGTAGGGCTTCGAAGCAGTACTTC
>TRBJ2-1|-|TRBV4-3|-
CASSQAWLASYNEQFF
TGCGCCAGCAGCCAAGCGTGGCTAGCTTCTTACAATGAGCAGTTCTTC
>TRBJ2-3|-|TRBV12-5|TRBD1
CASGLGDRDPDTQYF
TGTGCTAGTGGTTTGGGGGACAGGGATCCAGATACGCAGTATTTT
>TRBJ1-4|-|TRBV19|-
CASSALGRMTNEKLFF
TGTGCCAGTAGTGCCCTGGGCAGAATGACTAATGAAAAACTGTTTTTT
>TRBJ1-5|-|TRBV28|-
CASFPGGSFSSNQPQHF
TGTGCAAGTTTCCCGGGGGGGAGTTTTTCGAGCAATCAGCCCCAGCATTTT
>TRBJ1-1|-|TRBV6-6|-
CASRPLQGPEAFF
TGTGCCAGCAGGCCCCTTCAGGGGCCTGAAGCTTTCTTT
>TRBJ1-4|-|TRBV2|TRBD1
CASNRGLGEKLFF
TGTGCCAGTAACAGGGGGCTTGGGGAAAAACTGTTTTTT
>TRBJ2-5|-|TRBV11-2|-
CASSPRLLETQYF
TGTGCCAGCAGCCCCCGGTTGTTAGAGACCCAGTACTTC
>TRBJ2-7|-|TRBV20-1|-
CSARGGYEQYF
TGCAGTGCTAGGGGGGGTTACGAGCAGTACTTC
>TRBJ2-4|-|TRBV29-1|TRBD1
CSVDLDRAGGLAKNIQYF
TGCAGCGTTGATCTGGACAGGGCAGGAGGCTTAGCCAAAAACATTCAGTACTTC
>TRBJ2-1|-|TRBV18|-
CASSPIPSGEQFF
TGTGCCAGCTCACCCATCCCGAGTGGTGAGCAGTTCTTC
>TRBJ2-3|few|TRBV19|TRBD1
CASRQGDTQYF
TGTGCCAGTCGACAGGGGGATACGCAGTATTTT
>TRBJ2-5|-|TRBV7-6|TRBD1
CASSPTGEGGQETQYF
TGTGCCAGCAGCCCCACAGGGGAAGGGGGCCAAGAGACCCAGTACTTC
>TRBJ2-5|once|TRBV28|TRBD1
CASSSRTGGLRETQYF
TGTGCCAGCAGTTCCCGGACAGGGGGTTTACGGGAGACCCAGTACTTC
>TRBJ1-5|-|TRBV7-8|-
CASSLNGDQPQHF
TGTGCCAGCAGCCTAAACGGGGATCAGCCCCAGCATTTT
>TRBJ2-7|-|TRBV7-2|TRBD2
CASSLWREGYEQYF
TGTGCCAGCAGCTTATGGCGGGAGGGCTACGAGCAGTACTTC
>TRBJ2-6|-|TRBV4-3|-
CASSQQGSGVLTF
TGCGCCAGCAGCCAGCAGGGGTCAGGCGTCCTGACTTTC
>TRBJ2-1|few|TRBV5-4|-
CASSVRGSYNEQFF
TGTGCCAGCAGCGTCAGGGGCTCCTACAATGAGCAGTTCTTC
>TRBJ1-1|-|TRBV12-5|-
CASGFQRAEAFF
TGTGCTAGTGGTTTTCAGAGGGCTGAAGCTTTCTTT
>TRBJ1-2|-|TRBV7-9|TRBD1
CASSNPRGRVRGYTF
TGTGCCAGCAGCAACCCCAGGGGGCGCGTTCGGGGCTACACCTTC
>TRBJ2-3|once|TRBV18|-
CASSSQDTQYF
TGTGCCAGCTCATCCCAAGATACGCAGTATTTT
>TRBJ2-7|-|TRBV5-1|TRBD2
CASSSSGRGLGSYEQYF
TGCGCCAGCAGCTCTAGCGGGAGAGGGTTAGGCTCCTACGAGCAGTACTTC
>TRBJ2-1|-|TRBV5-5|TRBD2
CASSLGWLAGGSLYNEQFF
TGTGCCAGCAGCTTGGGTTGGCTAGCGGGAGGTTCGCTCTACAATGAGCAGTTCTTC
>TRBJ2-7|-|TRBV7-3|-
CASSLSRGSYEQYF
TGTGCCAGCAGCTTAAGTAGGGGTTCCTACGAGCAGTACTTC
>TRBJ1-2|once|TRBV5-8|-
CASSLGGSNYGYTF
TGTGCCAGCAGCTTGGGGGGCTCTAACTATGGCTACACCTTC
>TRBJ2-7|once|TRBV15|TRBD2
CATSRDVLAGGEQYF
TGTGCCACCAGCAGAGATGTGCTAGCGGGAGGGGAGCAGTACTTC
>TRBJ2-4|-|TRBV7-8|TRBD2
CASSSPGGASDIQYF
TGTGCCAGCAGCTCCCCGGGGGGGGCATCGGACATTCAGTACTTC
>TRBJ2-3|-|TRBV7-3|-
CASSPLGGETDTQYF
TGTGCCAGCAGCCCACTGGGGGGAGAGACAGATACGCAGTATTTT
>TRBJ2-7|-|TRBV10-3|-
CAIRATDSSYEQYF
TGTGCCATCAGGGCCACGGACAGTTCCTACGAGCAGTACTTC
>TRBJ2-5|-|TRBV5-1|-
CASSRGRGETQYF
TGCGCCAGCAGCCGCGGGCGGGGAGAGACCCAGTACTTC
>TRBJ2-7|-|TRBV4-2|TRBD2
CASSPVASGTIEQYF
TGTGCCAGCAGCCCAGTGGCTAGCGGGACGATCGAGCAGTACTTC
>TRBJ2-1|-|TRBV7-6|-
CASSAPLANQFF
TGTGCCAGCAGCGCGCCACTAGCCAACCAGTTCTTC
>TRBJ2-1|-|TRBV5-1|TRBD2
CASSPIAGGPDEQFF
TGCGCCAGCAGCCCTATAGCGGGAGGGCCCGATGAGCAGTTCTTC